These T cell receptor beta chains were read from a single sample in a study of blood T cell repertoires in COVID-19. Using immunoSEQ multiplex PCR, the repertoire was profiled, and TCRdb retains in-frame clones only, with some absent. Of roughly 260,000 clones listed, roughly 86% were seen once; the top ten hold over 7.5%. Sample: peripheral blood. The receptor source for this set is a man aged 40-50 years who had recovered from COVID-19. The CDR3 runs from the conserved cysteine through the conserved F or W. A D gene is named only where the DNA matches it firmly. Some rows have no size entry. The others give once, few or many, or a class for an expanded clone.

cdr3_nt	cdr3_aa	v_call	clone_size	d_call	j_call
TGTGCCAGCAAAACGGGGAACCAAGAGACCCAGTACTTC	CASKTGNQETQYF	TRBV2	.	.	TRBJ2-5
TGTGCCAGCAGCACGGGAGTTCAGCCCCAGCATTTT	CASSTGVQPQHF	TRBV7-9	.	.	TRBJ1-5
TGTGCCAGCAGTCAACAGGGGTTTCTAGGGGAGCAGTACTTC	CASSQQGFLGEQYF	TRBV6-5	.	TRBD1	TRBJ2-7
TGTGCCAGCAGCTCAACCGGGACTAGCGGCCACAATGAGCAGTTCTTC	CASSSTGTSGHNEQFF	TRBV7-2	.	TRBD2	TRBJ2-1
TGTGCCAGCAGCCCCCGGACAGGGGTGGCTAATGAAAAACTGTTTTTT	CASSPRTGVANEKLFF	TRBV3-1/TRBV3-2	.	TRBD1	TRBJ1-4
TGTGCTAGTGAAGGACTCCGAGGAGATACGCAGTATTTT	CASEGLRGDTQYF	TRBV12-5	.	.	TRBJ2-3
TGTGCCAGCTCGGCGGGGGCTCGGACCGGGGAGCTGTTTTTT	CASSAGARTGELFF	TRBV19	few	.	TRBJ2-2
TGTGCCTGGATCCCTCGAGGCAGGGGGAACTATGGCTACACCTTC	CAWIPRGRGNYGYTF	TRBV30	.	TRBD1	TRBJ1-2
TGTGCCAGCAGCTTAGAGAGGGACAGGCACCTCTACGAGCAGTACTTC	CASSLERDRHLYEQYF	TRBV7-9	.	TRBD1	TRBJ2-7
TGCGCCAGCAGCTTGGAACGGCGGGAGGGTGGGAACACCGGGGAGCTGTTTTTT	CASSLERREGGNTGELFF	TRBV5-1	.	TRBD2	TRBJ2-2
TGTGCCAGCAGCTTAGTGGGCAGGGGGAGCAATCAGCCCCAGCATTTT	CASSLVGRGSNQPQHF	TRBV7-8	.	TRBD1	TRBJ1-5
TGTGCCACCAGCAGAGACCGGACAGGGAGGTTGAGCAATCAGCCCCAGCATTTT	CATSRDRTGRLSNQPQHF	TRBV15	.	TRBD1	TRBJ1-5
TGTGCCAGCAGTTTATCAGGGGCCTTAAGAGGGATGAACACTGAAGCTTTCTTT	CASSLSGALRGMNTEAFF	TRBV28	.	.	TRBJ1-1
TGTGCCAGCAGCTTAGTAGCGGGAGGGACGACAGATACGCAGTATTTT	CASSLVAGGTTDTQYF	TRBV7-6	.	TRBD2	TRBJ2-3
TGTGCCAGCAGTTACTCGGCCGCCAGAACCTTTTACAATGAGCAGTTCTTC	CASSYSAARTFYNEQFF	TRBV6-2/TRBV6-3	.	.	TRBJ2-1
TGTGCCAGCAGGGACCGAGGGAGCACTGAAGCTTTCTTT	CASRDRGSTEAFF	TRBV2	.	.	TRBJ1-1
TGCGCCAGCAGCCAAACAGGGGTTGGGGGGCAGGCTTTCTTT	CASSQTGVGGQAFF	TRBV4-3	.	TRBD1	TRBJ1-1
TGTGCCAGCAGCTTAGTAATTACGACTAGCGGGACCCTTGGGAATGAGCAGTTCTTC	CASSLVITTSGTLGNEQFF	TRBV7-2	few	TRBD2	TRBJ2-1
TGTGCCAGCACCATCGGGAGGGGGCTCAGCGGGGAGCTGTTTTTT	CASTIGRGLSGELFF	TRBV5-4	.	.	TRBJ2-2
TGTGCCAGCAGTCTGAACAGGGGCCCCAATCAGCCCCAGCATTTT	CASSLNRGPNQPQHF	TRBV6-2/TRBV6-3	few	TRBD1	TRBJ1-5
TGTGCCAGTGCCGACAGGGCGATCTATGGCTACACCTTC	CASADRAIYGYTF	TRBV19	.	TRBD1	TRBJ1-2
TGTGCCAGCAAAGGGACAGGGGGTTACTACGAGCAGTACTTC	CASKGTGGYYEQYF	TRBV28	.	TRBD1	TRBJ2-7